This TCR beta chain was sequenced for a study of cytomegalovirus exposure and HLA in healthy donors. Germline loops: CDR1 SNHLY, CDR2 FYNNEI. This CDR3 contains 15 residues. The trim removed 5 bases at V and 7 bases at J, leaving 5 bases unmatched. It was with 60 Vbeta and 13 Jbeta primers that the PCR ran. Assay: immunoSEQ multiplex PCR; the TCRdb copy retains only in-frame clones and omits some. The data hold some 95,000 clones, with approximately 81% observed a single time. The receptor was derived from a woman in her forties in good health and CMV-seropositive. The chain joins TRBV2 to TRBJ2-7, with TRBD2 matching over 16 bases. Sequencing was carried out using PBMCs. CDR3 bases: TGTGCCAGCAGTACGGGACTAGCGGGAGGGTGGGAGCAGTACTTC. The encoded protein is CASSTGLAGGWEQYF.